The 16 T cell receptor beta chains in this list originate from one sample, sequenced in a study of control samples from healthy donors and cancer patients (dated by TCRdb to the early 2020s). Receptor libraries were prepared by the immunoSEQ multiplex PCR assay. TCRdb retrieved this table from immuneACCESS and kept in-frame rearrangements only. Not all clones are present; in checked studies, unresolved V genes account for under half, and no reason is known for the remainder. The sample table contains about 1,800 clones; only one count was recorded for 60% to 85% of them. The ten top clones hold 8% to 13% of the sample. What was sequenced was formalin-fixed, paraffin-embedded tissue. All receptors derive from a female donor with lung cancer.

This sequence joins TRBV27 and TRBJ1-1, with 8 bases lining up with TRBD1. This CDR3 is 15 amino acids long. Germline trimming cut 6 bases from V and 1 base from J; bases unmatched to any gene: 7. In germline, CDR1 is MNHEY, CDR2 SMNVEV (reference sequence). The CDR3 region has the DNA TGTGCCAGCAGGAGTTTCGGGACAGGGAACACTGAAGCTTTCTTT. Its translation: CASRSFGTGNTEAFF.

The chain links TRBV19 to TRBJ1-5, with D maybe TRBD1 (6 bases). This CDR3 spans 16 amino acids. CDR1 and CDR2 (germline): LNHDA, SQIVND (reference sequence). The ends were cut back, 5 bases at V and 5 bases at J, with 19 bases in the middle. This CDR3 is CASSGSAGAPHQPQHF. Here the CDR3 DNA reads TGTGCCAGTAGTGGCTCTGCAGGGGCTCCCCATCAGCCCCAGCATTTT.

The V call is TRBV7-2, the J call TRBJ1-1, with D unclear. CDR3 length: 14 residues. V lost 3 bases to trimming and J lost 0 bases, with 8 bases between them. Per germline, CDR1 SGHTA and CDR2 FQGNSA. CDR3 protein: CASSFADMNTEAFF. The DNA for the CDR3 is TGTGCCAGCAGCTTTGCAGACATGAACACTGAAGCTTTCTTT. The whole variable domain, filled in from reference TRBV7-2 and TRBJ1-1, reads GAGVSQSPSNKVTEKGKDVELRCDPISGHTALYWYRQSLGQGLEFLIYFQGNSAPDKSGLPSDRFSAERTGGSVSTLTIQRTQQEDSAVYLCASSFADMNTEAFFGQGTRLTVV.

A remark on this clone: One end of the junction varies from germline; a read error may be responsible. The chain couples TRBV7-9 to TRBJ1-2; D uncertain. Germline CDR1 and CDR2: SEHNR and FQNEAQ (reference sequence). This CDR3 spans 14 amino acids. CDR3 coding DNA: TGTGCCAGCAGCTTAGATTCCTGGGCGAATGGCTATACCTTC. Protein: CASSLDSWANGYTF.

The chain is built from TRBV7-2 and TRBJ2-1; no clear D gene. This CDR3 is built from 11 residues. The germline V gene has CDR1 SGHTA and CDR2 FQGNSA. Between the trimmed V and J ends, which lost 5 bases and 4 bases, there was a span of 3 bases. The CDR3 protein is CASSPYNEQFF. The DNA for the CDR3 is TGTGCCAGCAGCCCATACAATGAGCAGTTCTTC.

This sequence joins TRBV2 and TRBJ1-1; the D gene is possibly TRBD1 (5 bases). The CDR3 consists of 14 residues. V lost 6 bases to trimming and J lost 6 bases, with 17 bases between them. Germline CDR1 is SNHLY and CDR2 is FYNNEI. The CDR3 protein is CASRGTEARPEAFF. Written as DNA, the CDR3 is TGTGCCAGCAGGGGGACTGAGGCCCGACCTGAAGCTTTCTTT.

The chain carries TRBV3-1 (or the pseudogene TRBV3-2) and TRBJ2-7; TRBD1 agrees at 8 bases. Germline CDR1 reads LGHDT; CDR2 reads YNNKEL (reference sequence). The CDR3 is 16 amino acids. With 0 bases clipped from V and 3 bases from J, the junction kept 7 bases outside the gene matches. The CDR3: CASSQDLYRGNYEQYF. CDR3 nucleotide sequence: TGTGCCAGCAGCCAAGATCTATACAGGGGGAACTACGAGCAGTACTTC.

Note on this clone: The sample holds other DNA sequences that translate to the same CDR3. The chain uses TRBV6-2 or TRBV6-3 and TRBJ2-3, with 12 bases lining up with TRBD2. V lost 5 bases, J lost 6 bases, and 3 bases stayed unmatched. Per the germline V gene, CDR1 is MNHEY and CDR2 is SVGEGT. This CDR3 region has 14 residues. The CDR3 nucleotides are TGTGCCAGCAGTCGACTAGCGGGAGCTGATACGCAGTATTTT. Its translation: CASSRLAGADTQYF.

Here the CDR3 DNA reads TGTGCCAGCAGCTTAGGGGTAGCGGGAGGCCTCCATGAGCAGTTCTTC. This sequence encodes CASSLGVAGGLHEQFF. The chain couples TRBV7-2 to TRBJ2-1, with 10 bases identical to TRBD2. V dropped 1 base and J dropped 8; count of bases not matched to a gene: 8. The CDR3 runs to 16 residues. Germline V lookup: CDR1 SGHTA, CDR2 FQGNSA.

This chain links TRBV6-5 with TRBJ1-2, with D perhaps matching TRBD1 (5 bases). This CDR3 spans 11 amino acids. Germline V gene sequence: CDR1 MNHEY, CDR2 SVGAGI. The V end was cut by 4 bases, the J end by 10 bases, with 10 bases between. This CDR3 is CASSWGGTYTF. DNA for the CDR3: TGTGCCAGCAGTTGGGGGGGGACCTACACCTTC.

The chain recombines TRBV9 with TRBJ2-3; 10 nucleotides align to TRBD2. The length of the CDR3 is 16 residues. Germline lookup yields CDR1 SGDLS and CDR2 YYNGEE. V was pared by 0 bases and J by 3 bases, with 4 bases of the junction left unmatched. CDR3: CASSVASGRATDTQYF. CDR3 nucleotide sequence: TGTGCCAGCAGCGTAGCTAGCGGGAGAGCTACAGATACGCAGTATTTT.

The chain carries TRBV19 and TRBJ2-3; tentatively, D is TRBD2 (5 bases). Germline V lookup: CDR1 LNHDA, CDR2 SQIVND (reference sequence). The CDR3 is made up of 13 amino acids. V was trimmed by 9 bases and J by 1 base, leaving 11 bases between them. The CDR3 is CASGNQGTDTQYF. The CDR3 DNA reads TGTGCCAGCGGGAACCAAGGCACAGATACGCAGTATTTT.

The rearrangement joins TRBV7-2 to TRBJ2-5; the match to TRBD2 covers 8 bases. The CDR3 covers 16 residues. CDR1 SGHTA and CDR2 FQGNSA come from the germline V gene. V shed 5 bases, J shed 5 bases, and the junction held 13 bases outside the gene matches. The CDR3 nucleotides are TGTGCCAGCAGCCGGACGAGCGGAGCGGGAGTCGAGACCCAGTACTTC. It encodes CASSRTSGAGVETQYF.

The chain employs TRBV5-8 and TRBJ2-2, with 14 nucleotides matching TRBD2. Germline-derived CDR1 and CDR2 are SGHTS and YDEGEE. The V gene end was trimmed by 4 bases and the J gene end by 5 bases; junction bases not matched to a gene: 10. The CDR3 consists of 18 residues. In nucleotides, the CDR3 is TGTGCCAGCAGCAAAAATCCGGGACTAGCGGGAGCAACCGGGGAGCTGTTTTTT. Translating it yields CASSKNPGLAGATGELFF.

J is TRBJ2-1 and V is TRBV2, with 10 bases fitting TRBD1. The CDR3 contains 14 residues. Germline-derived CDR1 and CDR2 are SNHLY and FYNNEI. J lost 5 bases, V lost 8 bases, and 6 bases had no gene match. CDR3 in amino acids: CASGRQGANNEQFF. The CDR3 region has the DNA TGTGCCAGCGGAAGACAGGGGGCGAACAATGAGCAGTTCTTC.

This chain links TRBV3-1 (or the pseudogene TRBV3-2) with TRBJ2-7; TRBD1 matches at 7 bases. The junction had 5 bases not matched to a gene; V was cut back by 1 base and J by 2 bases. CDR3 length: 15 residues. CDR1 and CDR2 from the germline V gene are LGHDT and YNNKEL (reference sequence). CDR3 sequence: CASSQGTGRAYEQYF. For the CDR3, the DNA is TGTGCCAGCAGCCAAGGGACAGGACGAGCCTACGAGCAGTACTTC.